Listed below are T cell receptor beta chains from one sample, sequenced in a study of CD8 T cells in ankylosing spondylitis. MiXCR, run by TCRdb on the 5' RACE reads, gives a single entry per CDR3 protein. The sample lists roughly 250,000 distinct CDR3 sequences, 7.5% to 9% occurring once. Sequencing input: blood, either unsorted or a sorted T cell fraction (not recorded which). These receptors were taken from a male donor with ankylosing spondylitis or in good health (not recorded which). CDR3s include the opening cysteine and the closing phenylalanine or tryptophan.

CDR3aa,v_gene,j_gene
CAISARGGTEAFF,TRBV10-3,TRBJ1-1
CAWIVWPGYNEQFF,TRBV30,TRBJ2-1
CASSQGSPNYGYTF,TRBV3-1,TRBJ1-2
CASSSSTGSNYGYTF,TRBV5-5,TRBJ1-2
CASSFRGASGVTDTQYF,TRBV5-1,TRBJ2-3
CSASPPQGARNIQYF,TRBV20-1,TRBJ2-4
CATRDRGRGLTEAFF,TRBV24-1,TRBJ1-1
CASSSGQGEVETQYF,TRBV6-5,TRBJ2-5
CASSLPGTGQGEQFF,TRBV27,TRBJ2-1
CAWSATSGYTF,TRBV30,TRBJ1-2
CASEPGRGPHTGYTF,TRBV6-1,TRBJ1-2
CASSLRQGFSYNSPLHF,TRBV12-3/TRBV12-4,TRBJ1-6
CASSPGELQGARYGYTF,TRBV18,TRBJ1-2
CASSLDGSLNTEAFF,TRBV5-1,TRBJ1-1
CASSLAIANYGYTF,TRBV7-8,TRBJ1-2
CASSPGRQPNQPQHF,TRBV18,TRBJ1-5
CASSQVLKPPNIQYF,TRBV4-2,TRBJ2-4
CSGSLGQRAEAFF,TRBV20-1,TRBJ1-1
CSARDGRDTQYF,TRBV20-1,TRBJ2-3
CASSSVFGSNQPQHF,TRBV6-5,TRBJ1-5
CASTSGTATEAFF,TRBV10-1,TRBJ1-1
CASSEVAGGQETQYF,TRBV6-1,TRBJ2-5
CASSLGSSTNEKLFF,TRBV5-1,TRBJ1-4
CASSLASGTGGRAFF,TRBV5-6,TRBJ1-1
CASSFVTANTGELFF,TRBV27,TRBJ2-2
CASRQLASYNSPLHF,TRBV7-2,TRBJ1-6
CGSSLAGVAYEQYF,TRBV12-3/TRBV12-4,TRBJ2-7
CASSGARGLAVEWGTDTQYF,TRBV12-3/TRBV12-4,TRBJ2-3
CASSLGTSVYNEQFF,TRBV5-6,TRBJ2-1
CASSHSSTDTQYF,TRBV3-1,TRBJ2-3
CASIISRNTEAFF,TRBV6-6,TRBJ1-1
CASSLQGTQYF,TRBV7-2,TRBJ2-5
CSVRYSYEQYF,TRBV29-1,TRBJ2-7
CASSYSGAKNIQYF,TRBV6-2/TRBV6-3,TRBJ2-4
CSARKGPSTDTQYF,TRBV20-1,TRBJ2-3
CASSDRTPTSGSVNEQFF,TRBV19,TRBJ2-1
CASSLYPSGSETQYF,TRBV5-1,TRBJ2-5
CASTFTRGGNQPQHF,TRBV28,TRBJ1-5
CASRPRNSNQPQHF,TRBV12-2,TRBJ1-5
CASSSSHISEQFF,TRBV2,TRBJ2-1
CASSHRDSERYNEQFF,TRBV4-1,TRBJ2-1